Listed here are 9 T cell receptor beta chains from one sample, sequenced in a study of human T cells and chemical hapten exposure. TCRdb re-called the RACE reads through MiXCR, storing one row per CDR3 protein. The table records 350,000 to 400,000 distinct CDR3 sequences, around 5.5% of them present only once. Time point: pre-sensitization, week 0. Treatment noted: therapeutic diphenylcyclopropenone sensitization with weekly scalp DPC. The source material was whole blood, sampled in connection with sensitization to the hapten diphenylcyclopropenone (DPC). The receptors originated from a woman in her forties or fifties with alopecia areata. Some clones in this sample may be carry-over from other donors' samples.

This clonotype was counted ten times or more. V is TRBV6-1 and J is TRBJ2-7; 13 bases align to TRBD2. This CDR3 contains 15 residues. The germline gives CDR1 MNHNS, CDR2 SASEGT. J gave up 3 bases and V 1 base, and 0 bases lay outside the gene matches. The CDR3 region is CASSEGLAGGYEQYF. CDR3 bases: TGTGCCAGCAGTGAAGGACTAGCGGGAGGCTACGAGCAGTACTTC.

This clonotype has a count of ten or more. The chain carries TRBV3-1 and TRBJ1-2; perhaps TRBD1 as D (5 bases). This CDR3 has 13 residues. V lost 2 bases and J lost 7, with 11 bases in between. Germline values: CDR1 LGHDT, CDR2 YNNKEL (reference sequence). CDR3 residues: CASSQKGRGGYTF. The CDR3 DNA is TGTGCCAGCAGCCAAAAGGGGAGGGGTGGCTACACCTTC.

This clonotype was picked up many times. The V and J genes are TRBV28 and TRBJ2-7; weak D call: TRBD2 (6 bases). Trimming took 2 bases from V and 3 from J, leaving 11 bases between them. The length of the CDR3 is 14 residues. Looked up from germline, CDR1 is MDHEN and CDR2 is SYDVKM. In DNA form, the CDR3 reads TGTGCCAGCAGTTTACCAGACGGGGGCTACGAGCAGTACTTC. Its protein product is CASSLPDGGYEQYF.

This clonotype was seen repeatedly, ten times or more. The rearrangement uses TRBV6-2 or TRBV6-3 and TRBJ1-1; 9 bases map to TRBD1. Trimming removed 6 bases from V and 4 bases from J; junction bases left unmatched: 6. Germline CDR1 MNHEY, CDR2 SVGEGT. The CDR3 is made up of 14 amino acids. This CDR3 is CASRQGARGTEAFF. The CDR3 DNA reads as TGTGCCAGCAGACAGGGGGCTCGGGGCACTGAAGCTTTCTTT.

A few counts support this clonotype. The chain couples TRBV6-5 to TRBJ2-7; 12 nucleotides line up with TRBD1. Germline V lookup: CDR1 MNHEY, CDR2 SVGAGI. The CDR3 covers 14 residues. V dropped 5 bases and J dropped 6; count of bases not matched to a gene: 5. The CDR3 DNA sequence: TGTGCCAGCAGTCGGGACAGGGGGCGCCTCGAGCAGTACTTC. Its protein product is CASSRDRGRLEQYF.

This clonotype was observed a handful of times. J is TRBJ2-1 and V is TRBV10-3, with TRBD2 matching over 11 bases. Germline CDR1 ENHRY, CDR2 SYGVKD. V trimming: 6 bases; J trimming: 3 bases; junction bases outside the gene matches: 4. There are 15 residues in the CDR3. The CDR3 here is CAISPGTSGYNEQFF. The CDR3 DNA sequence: TGTGCCATCAGCCCCGGGACTAGCGGCTACAATGAGCAGTTCTTC.

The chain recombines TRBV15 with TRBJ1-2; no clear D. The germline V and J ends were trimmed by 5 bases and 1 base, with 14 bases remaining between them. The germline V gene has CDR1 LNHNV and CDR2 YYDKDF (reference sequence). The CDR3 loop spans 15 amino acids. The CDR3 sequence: CATSGDRRINYGYTF. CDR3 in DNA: TGTGCCACCAGCGGTGACCGTAGAATTAACTATGGCTACACCTTC. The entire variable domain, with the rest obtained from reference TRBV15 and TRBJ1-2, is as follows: DAMVIQNPRYQVTQFGKPVTLSCSQTLNHNVMYWYQQKSSQAPKLLFHYYDKDFNNEADTPDNFQSRRPNTSFCFLDIRSPGLGDTAMYLCATSGDRRINYGYTFGSGTRLTVV.

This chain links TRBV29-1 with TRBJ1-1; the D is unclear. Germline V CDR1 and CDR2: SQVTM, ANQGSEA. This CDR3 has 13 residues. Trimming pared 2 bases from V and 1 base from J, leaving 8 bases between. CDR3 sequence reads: CSVEPRRNTEAFF. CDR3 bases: TGCAGCGTTGAACCACGTCGGAACACTGAAGCTTTCTTT.

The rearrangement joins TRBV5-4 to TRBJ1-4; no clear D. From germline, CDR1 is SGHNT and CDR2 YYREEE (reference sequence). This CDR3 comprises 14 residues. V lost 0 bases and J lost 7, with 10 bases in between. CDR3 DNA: TGTGCCAGCAGCTTGGGGCGGTCCACTGAAAAACTGTTTTTT. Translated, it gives CASSLGRSTEKLFF.